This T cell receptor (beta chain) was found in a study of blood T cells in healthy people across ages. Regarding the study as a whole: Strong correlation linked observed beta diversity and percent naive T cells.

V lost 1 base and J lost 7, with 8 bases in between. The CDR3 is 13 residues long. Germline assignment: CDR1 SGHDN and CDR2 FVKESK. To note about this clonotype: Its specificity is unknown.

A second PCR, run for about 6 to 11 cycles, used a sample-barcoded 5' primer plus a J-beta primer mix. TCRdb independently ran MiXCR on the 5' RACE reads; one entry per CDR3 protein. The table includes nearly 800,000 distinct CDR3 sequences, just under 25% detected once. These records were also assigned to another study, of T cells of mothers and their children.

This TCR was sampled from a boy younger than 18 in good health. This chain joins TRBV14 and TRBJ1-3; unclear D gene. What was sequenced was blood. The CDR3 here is CASSQVGRNTIYF. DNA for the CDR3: TGTGCCAGCAGCCAAGTAGGGAGGAACACCATATATTTT.